The present TCR beta chain was sequenced within a study of blood T cell repertoires in COVID-19. The sample holds a few counts of this clone. Adults between roughly 18 and 89 years of age took part from about two dozen US areas. The CDR3 runs 14 residues. From germline, CDR1 is LGHNA and CDR2 YNFKEQ. The V and J ends lost 4 bases and 5 bases, in that order; junction bases with no gene match: 5. Here immunoSEQ multiplex PCR was the method, and the copy in TCRdb shows in-frame clones only, minus some. Among roughly 240,000 clones, approximately 90% were seen once, and the ten largest hold around 2.6%. The sequence came from a woman between 25 and 40 years old with acute COVID-19. This rearrangement joins TRBV4-2 to TRBJ1-2, with 9 bases matching TRBD1. The source material was PBMCs or T cells enriched from blood (not recorded which). The CDR3, as DNA: TGTGCCAGCAGCCTGGGACAGGGAAAATATGGCTACACCTTC. Protein product: CASSLGQGKYGYTF.